This T cell receptor beta chain was retrieved from a study of cytomegalovirus exposure and HLA in healthy donors. Study in general: From donors who were HLA-typed, an early data release held 80 million or so unique TCRs. General observations from the study: Productive status was seen about 90% or about 30% of the time for most TCR beta V segments in an earlier analysis.

Germline V gives CDR1 MDHEN, CDR2 SYDVKM. The CDR3 has 14 residues. With 1 base removed from V and 8 bases from J, the gap between germline ends came to 14 bases. Concerning this clone itself: Antigen specificity is unknown.

The PCR used 60 Vbeta and 13 Jbeta primers. TCRdb's copy holds only in-frame clones and misses some; the assay was immunoSEQ multiplex PCR. The data contain tens of thousands of clones, more than 70% of them singletons. The clonotype originates from a woman in her forties in good health and CMV-seropositive. The sample was PBMCs. The chain links TRBV28 to TRBJ1-2; D remains ambiguous. Here the CDR3 reads CASSLFLSGYGYTF. CDR3 in DNA: TGTGCCAGCAGTTTATTTTTGTCCGGGTACGGCTACACCTTC.